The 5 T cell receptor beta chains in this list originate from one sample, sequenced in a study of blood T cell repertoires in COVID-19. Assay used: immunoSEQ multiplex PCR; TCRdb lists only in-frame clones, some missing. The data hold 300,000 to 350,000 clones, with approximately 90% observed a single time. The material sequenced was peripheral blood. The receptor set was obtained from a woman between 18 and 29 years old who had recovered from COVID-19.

The DNA of the CDR3 is TGTGCCACCGCCGAACAGAGTAGCAATCAGCCCCAGCATTTT. Protein: CATAEQSSNQPQHF. This chain uses TRBV24-1 with TRBJ1-5, with D unresolved. CDR1 KGHDR and CDR2 SFDVKD come from the germline V gene. This CDR3 comprises 14 residues. V was pared by 9 bases and J by 0 bases, with 11 bases between.

The CDR3 reads CASSFFDRVHTGELFF. The CDR3 bases are TGTGCCAGCAGCTTTTTTGACAGGGTTCACACCGGGGAGCTGTTTTTT. This chain uses TRBV5-6 with TRBJ2-2; TRBD1 matches at 7 bases. Germline V gives CDR1 SGHDT, CDR2 YYEEEE. Trimming took 2 bases from V and 3 from J; bases not matched to a gene: 7. CDR3 size: 16 residues. Based on the CDR3 plus reference TRBV5-6 and TRBJ2-2, the full variable domain is DAGVTQSPTHLIKTRGQQVTLRCSPKSGHDTVSWYQQALGQGPQFIFQYYEEEERQRGNFPDRFSGHQFPNYSSELNVNALLLGDSALYLCASSFFDRVHTGELFFGEGSRLTVL.

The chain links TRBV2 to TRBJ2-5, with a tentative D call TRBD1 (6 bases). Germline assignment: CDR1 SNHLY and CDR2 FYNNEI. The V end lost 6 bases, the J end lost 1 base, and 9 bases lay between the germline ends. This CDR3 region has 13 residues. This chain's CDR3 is CASRPQGQETQYF. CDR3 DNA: TGTGCCAGCAGGCCACAGGGCCAAGAGACCCAGTACTTC.

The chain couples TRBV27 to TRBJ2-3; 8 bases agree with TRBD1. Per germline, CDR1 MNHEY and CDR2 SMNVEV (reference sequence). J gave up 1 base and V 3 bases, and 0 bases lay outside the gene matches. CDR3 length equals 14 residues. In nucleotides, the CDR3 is TGTGCCAGCAGTTTGACAGGGGGCACAGATACGCAGTATTTT. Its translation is CASSLTGGTDTQYF.

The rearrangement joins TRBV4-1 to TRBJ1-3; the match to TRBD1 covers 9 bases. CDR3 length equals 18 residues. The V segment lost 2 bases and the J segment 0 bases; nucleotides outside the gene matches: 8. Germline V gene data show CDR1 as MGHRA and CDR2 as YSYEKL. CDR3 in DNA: TGCGCCAGCAGCCAAACCCCCGGGACAGGGAACTCTGGAAACACCATATATTTT. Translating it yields CASSQTPGTGNSGNTIYF.